The TCR beta chain under discussion was sequenced for a study of T-cell reconstitution after alpha-beta-depleted transplantation in children (dated by TCRdb to between 2015 and 2016). For the wider study: Using TCR repertoire profiling, the study quantitatively followed how T-cell immune reconstitution unfolded in children after TCRalphabeta/CD19-depleted allogeneic hematopoietic cell transplantation. Summary of the overall study and its limitations: Hyperexpanded clone frequencies declined over subsequent months; after one year, T-cell counts and TCRbeta diversity were mostly attributed to newly produced T cells. The apparently early alphabetaT-cell count recovery about two months after transplant was reportedly dependent on only several hundred rapidly expanded clones derived from non-depleted graft cells. In some patients, high TCRbeta diversity at day 60 was attributed to recipient T cells and intrathymic progenitors that had survived conditioning.

A few counts support this clonotype. The specificity of this receptor is unknown. No base quality information exists; no much larger clone differs at one position. Receptor libraries were prepared by PCR. TCRdb names Illumina HiSeq 2500 as the instrument used. Molecular barcoding was employed in the preparation of TCR libraries, with unique molecular identifiers being used to normalize TCRbeta repertoire quantification. TCRdb trimmed the raw reads at Q25, called clones with MiXCR and kept productive beta chains. Rows with one shared CDR3 protein collapse into an entry with the most common genes and DNA. The sample records some 830,000 distinct CDR3 sequences, less than 20% of which are singletons. Under 6% of the sample lies in the top ten. The treatment or condition label on this specimen signifies: allogeneic hematopoietic cell transplantation with graft depleted of TCRalphabeta T cells and CD19 B cells. TCRalphabeta/CD19-depleted allogeneic hematopoietic cell grafts were given to the transplant recipients, all of whom were children.

V is trimmed back by 4 bases and J by 3 bases, and the junction contains 11 bases that no gene match accounts for. The germline V gene specifies SGHRS as CDR1 and YFSETQ as CDR2. Counted from cysteine to phenylalanine, this CDR3 has 16 amino acids. Of all the DNA, just the CDR3 is kept, 48 bases in frame from base 1. The sequence came from a male patient between 10 and 17 years old who had a stem cell transplant for acute lymphoblastic leukemia, so the T cells may come from the graft donor. This receptor chain uses TRBV5-1 and TRBJ2-7; 9 nucleotides in the junction match TRBD1. Sample: PBMCs, mostly from graft donor cells, taken 360 days after TCRalphabeta/CD19-depleted stem cell transplant. The base sequence is TGCGCCAGCAGCCCCGCCGGGACAGGGAGTATCTACGAGCAGTACTTC. Its product reads: CASSPAGTGSIYEQYF.